The 31 T cell receptor beta chains in this list originate from one sample, sequenced in a study of CD8 T cells in ankylosing spondylitis. Using its own MiXCR run on the 5' RACE reads, TCRdb lists one record per CDR3 protein. The profile covers some 100,000 distinct CDR3 sequences, with over 6.5% appearing a single time and about 9.6% taken by the ten largest. Sample: blood, either unsorted or a sorted T cell fraction (not recorded which). These receptors all stem from a male donor with ankylosing spondylitis or in good health (not recorded which).

This clonotype was picked up many times. This chain links TRBV20-1 with TRBJ1-1; D call uncertain. This CDR3 contains 15 residues. V was cut by 3 bases and J by 4 bases, with 18 bases left in between. Germline V lookup: CDR1 DFQATT, CDR2 SNEGSKA (reference sequence). CDR3 in DNA: TGCAGTGCTAGCAACCTCCTCTTTCGGGGCACTGAAGCTTTCTTT. Translation gives CSASNLLFRGTEAFF.

This clonotype was counted ten times or more. The chain joins TRBV12-3 or TRBV12-4 to TRBJ2-1; 8 bases map to TRBD1. V shed 1 base and J 8 bases; nucleotides not matched to a gene: 7. The CDR3 totals 15 residues. The CDR3 loop reads CASSLGQGAIYEQFF. The CDR3 DNA sequence: TGTGCCAGCAGTTTAGGCCAGGGGGCGATATATGAGCAGTTCTTC.

This clonotype was recorded many times. The J gene is TRBJ2-2, the V gene TRBV5-4, with 8 bases that match TRBD1. This CDR3 has 14 residues. V was pared by 4 bases and J by 5 bases, with 4 bases of the junction left unmatched. Germline CDR1 SGHNT, CDR2 YYREEE (reference sequence). CDR3 in amino acids: CASSVDRVTGELFF. Here the CDR3 DNA reads TGTGCCAGCAGCGTGGACAGGGTTACCGGGGAGCTGTTTTTT.

This clonotype was counted at least ten times. This chain links TRBV5-5 with TRBJ2-3, with D uncertain. Germline-derived CDR1 and CDR2 are SGHKS and YYEKEE (reference sequence). The CDR3 covers 15 residues. Trimming pared 4 bases from V and 2 bases from J, leaving 14 bases between. The CDR3 DNA reads TGTGCCAGCAGCGAAGACTGGGAAGTCACAGATACGCAGTATTTT. Translated: CASSEDWEVTDTQYF. The variable domain in full, with the rest retrieved from reference TRBV5-5 and TRBJ2-3, is DAGVTQSPTHLIKTRGQQVTLRCSPISGHKSVSWYQQVLGQGPQFIFQYYEKEERGRGNFPDRFSARQFPNYSSELNVNALLLGDSALYLCASSEDWEVTDTQYFGPGTRLTVL.

This clonotype was detected ten times or more. The chain couples TRBV10-3 to TRBJ2-7, with unresolved D. Germline V gene sequence: CDR1 ENHRY, CDR2 SYGVKD. The CDR3 is 15 residues long. Trimming pared 2 bases from V and 8 bases from J, leaving 19 bases between. CDR3 region: CAISENFSRSVKQYF. CDR3 DNA sequence: TGTGCCATCAGTGAGAATTTTAGCCGGTCGGTAAAGCAGTACTTC.

The gene calls are TRBV9 and TRBJ2-2; maybe TRBD1 (6 bases). Germline V CDR1 and CDR2: SGDLS, YYNGEE. The CDR3 runs to 15 residues. V lost 1 base, J lost 0 bases, and 7 bases lay in between. CDR3 amino acids: CASSVQGSNTGELFF. The CDR3 DNA is TGTGCCAGCAGCGTACAGGGGTCGAACACCGGGGAGCTGTTTTTT.

In its sample, this clonotype was seen many times. In DNA form, the CDR3 reads TGTGCCAGCGGTCGGTACAGGGCTGACACAGATACGCAGTATTTT. The encoded protein is CASGRYRADTDTQYF. V usage is TRBV7-2 and J usage is TRBJ2-3; a possible D gene is TRBD1 (6 bases). V was pared by 8 bases and J by 2 bases, with 17 bases between. CDR1 is SGHTA and CDR2 is FQGNSA in the germline V gene. This CDR3 region has 15 residues.

This clonotype was recorded a few times. The chain couples TRBV19 to TRBJ1-5, with 7 bases lining up with TRBD1. V lost 5 bases, J lost 4 bases, and 8 bases stayed unmatched. The CDR3 sequence is 15 residues long. CDR1 LNHDA and CDR2 SQIVND come from the germline V gene (reference sequence). The CDR3: CASSPGQLYNQPQHF. In DNA, the CDR3 is TGTGCCAGTAGTCCGGGACAGTTGTATAATCAGCCCCAGCATTTT.

This clonotype was counted at least ten times. CDR3 in DNA: TGTGCCAGCAGCCCCAGGGGGGGGTACCAACAGCAGTACTTC. Translating it yields CASSPRGGYQQQYF. V gene TRBV28 combines with J gene TRBJ2-7; D possibly uses TRBD1 or TRBD2 (7 bases each). Trimming cost V 6 bases and J 8 bases, with 20 bases left between them. The CDR3 consists of 14 residues. The V gene's germline CDR1 is MDHEN and CDR2 SYDVKM.

This clonotype was counted ten times or more. The chain is built from TRBV7-6 and TRBJ2-5; 7 bases fit TRBD1. V lost 6 bases and J lost 0; bases outside the gene matches: 4. This CDR3 comprises 14 residues. Germline V gene data show CDR1 as SGHVS and CDR2 as FNYEAQ. The CDR3 sequence is CASRLGQHQETQYF. CDR3 bases: TGTGCCAGCAGACTGGGACAGCACCAAGAGACCCAGTACTTC.

This clonotype was seen a few times. The CDR3 DNA reads TGTGCCAGCAGCTTAGCGCTAATCATCGGACAAGAAACTGGAAACACCATATATTTT. Translation gives CASSLALIIGQETGNTIYF. The rearrangement uses TRBV11-1 and TRBJ1-3; D may be TRBD1 (5 bases). CDR1 is SGHAT and CDR2 is FQDESV in the germline V gene (reference sequence). The CDR3 runs 19 residues. Trimming left V 0 bases short and J 2 bases short, with 20 bases between. The full variable domain, in which reference TRBV11-1 and TRBJ1-3 provide the parts outside the CDR3, is EAEVAQSPRYKITEKSQAVAFWCDPISGHATLYWYRQILGQGPELLVQFQDESVVDDSQLPKDRFSAERLKGVDSTLKIQPAELGDSAMYLCASSLALIIGQETGNTIYFGEGSWLTVV.

In its sample, this clonotype was seen many times. V is TRBV10-3 and J is TRBJ2-1; a weak D match, TRBD1 (6 bases). The V end lost 0 bases, the J end lost 4 bases, and 10 bases lay between the germline ends. This CDR3 has 15 residues. Germline CDR1 ENHRY, CDR2 SYGVKD. CDR3 residues: CAISESGQSYNEQFF. The CDR3 DNA follows: TGTGCCATCAGTGAGTCAGGACAGAGTTACAATGAGCAGTTCTTC.

This clonotype was found many times. The chain recombines TRBV20-1 with TRBJ2-7; D gene ambiguous. This CDR3 region has 13 residues. The V gene lost 0 bases and the J gene lost 6 bases, with 12 bases spanning the gap. Germline CDR1 and CDR2: DFQATT and SNEGSKA (reference sequence). The CDR3 bases are TGCAGTGCTAGAGATCCCTTTATAAGCGAGCAGTACTTC. Its translation: CSARDPFISEQYF.

This clonotype was seen many times. The chain couples TRBV4-2 to TRBJ2-3; weak D call: TRBD2 (6 bases). V lost 3 bases and J lost 5, with 9 bases in between. This CDR3 has 13 residues. CDR1 LGHNA and CDR2 YNFKEQ come from the germline V gene. The CDR3 DNA reads as TGTGCCAGCAGCCAGGTCGGGGGAGATACGCAGTATTTT. Translation: CASSQVGGDTQYF.

This clonotype occurred many times. DNA of the CDR3: TGTGCCACCAGCAGAGATGCCAGCAGAGAGACCCAGTACTTC. This sequence encodes CATSRDASRETQYF. This chain uses TRBV15 with TRBJ2-5; D unresolved. V was pared by 0 bases and J by 4 bases, with 9 bases between. This CDR3 spans 14 amino acids. Germline lookup yields CDR1 LNHNV and CDR2 YYDKDF (reference sequence).

This clonotype was seen a few times. Written as DNA, the CDR3 is TGCAGTGCTAGAGATTTGGACAGGTCCTACGAGCAGTACTTC. Translation: CSARDLDRSYEQYF. The V gene is TRBV20-1, the J gene TRBJ2-7, with 7 bases aligning to TRBD1. The CDR3 spans 14 residues. V was pared by 0 bases and J by 1 base, with 3 bases of the junction left unmatched. The germline V gene encodes CDR1 DFQATT and CDR2 SNEGSKA (reference sequence).

This clonotype has at least ten counts. The chain carries TRBV9 and TRBJ2-7; TRBD1 matches 8 bases. CDR1 is SGDLS, CDR2 YYNGEE, per germline. There are 12 residues in the CDR3. The ends lost 7 bases at V and 6 bases at J; junction bases unmatched: 6. In DNA form, the CDR3 reads TGTGCCAGCGGACAGGGTTCAGGCGAGCAGTACTTC. Amino acid sequence: CASGQGSGEQYF. The whole variable domain, remainder taken from reference TRBV9 and TRBJ2-7, is DSGVTQTPKHLITATGQRVTLRCSPRSGDLSVYWYQQSLDQGLQFLIQYYNGEERAKGNILERFSAQQFPDLHSELNLSSLELGDSALYFCASGQGSGEQYFGPGTRLTVT.

The chain recombines TRBV12-3 or TRBV12-4 with TRBJ1-4; D perhaps matches TRBD1 (6 bases). The ends were cut back, 3 bases at V and 0 bases at J, with 11 bases in the middle. The CDR3 sequence is 16 residues long. The CDR3 loop reads CASSFQGSATNEKLFF. CDR3 DNA sequence: TGTGCCAGCAGTTTTCAGGGGAGCGCAACTAATGAAAAACTGTTTTTT.

This clonotype was seen repeatedly, ten times or more. CDR3 nucleotide sequence: TGTGCCAGCAGGGATCAGGTGGATCAGCCCCAGCATTTT. Amino acid sequence: CASRDQVDQPQHF. The chain carries TRBV6-2 or TRBV6-3 and TRBJ1-5; no firm D call. Germline V CDR1 and CDR2: MNHEY, SVGEGT. Trimming removed 6 bases from V and 5 bases from J, with 11 bases in between. The CDR3 covers 13 residues.

This clonotype was seen ten or more times. V is TRBV12-3 or TRBV12-4 and J is TRBJ1-1, with TRBD1 matching 7 bases. The junction had 3 bases not matched to a gene; V was cut back by 3 bases and J by 5 bases. The CDR3 length is 13 residues. The CDR3 reads CASSFPGGTEAFF. As DNA, the CDR3 is TGTGCCAGCAGTTTTCCAGGGGGGACTGAAGCTTTCTTT.

This clonotype has at least ten counts. This chain connects TRBV12-3 or TRBV12-4 to TRBJ1-1; D remains unclear. This CDR3 spans 15 amino acids. Trimming stripped 6 bases from V and 1 base from J, with 15 bases between. The CDR3 region is CASRVAQGRNTEAFF. The CDR3 DNA reads as TGTGCCAGCAGGGTGGCCCAAGGACGGAACACTGAAGCTTTCTTT.

This clonotype was recorded at least ten times. V and J are TRBV10-3 and TRBJ2-3; TRBD2 matches 9 bases. Germline CDR1 ENHRY, CDR2 SYGVKD. The length of the CDR3 is 19 residues. V lost 3 bases, J lost 0 bases, and 13 bases stayed unmatched. CDR3 nucleotides: TGTGCCATCAGTGAACCCGGGACGGTGACTAGCGGTAGCACAGATACGCAGTATTTT. This translates into CAISEPGTVTSGSTDTQYF.

The V gene is TRBV10-3, the J gene TRBJ2-2; D is perhaps TRBD1 or TRBD2 (5 bases each). The germline gives CDR1 ENHRY, CDR2 SYGVKD. This CDR3 has 13 amino acids. Trimming left V 10 bases short and J 6 bases short, with 15 bases between. Written as DNA, the CDR3 is TGTGCCAACCGGGACCCCCCGGCCGGGGAGCTGTTTTTT. Its protein product is CANRDPPAGELFF.

This clonotype was observed at least ten times. The chain uses TRBV7-2 and TRBJ2-7; unclear D gene. The V end lost 3 bases, the J end lost 2 bases, and 11 bases lay between the germline ends. Germline CDR1 reads SGHTA; CDR2 reads FQGNSA. There are 14 residues in the CDR3. CDR3 region: CASSLTSQTYEQYF. CDR3 nucleotide sequence: TGTGCCAGCAGCTTGACTTCTCAAACCTACGAGCAGTACTTC.

This clonotype came up a few times. The chain employs TRBV5-1 and TRBJ2-2; D might be TRBD1 (6 bases). The CDR3 runs to 17 residues. Germline assignment: CDR1 SGHRS and CDR2 YFSETQ. Trimming took 0 bases from V and 1 from J, leaving 13 bases between them. The CDR3 protein is CASSLELDRWNTGELFF. CDR3 nucleotide sequence: TGCGCCAGCAGCTTGGAGCTGGACAGATGGAACACCGGGGAGCTGTTTTTT.

This clonotype has a count of ten or more. The genes are TRBV7-9 and TRBJ1-1; 9 positions match TRBD1. The CDR3 extends over 15 amino acids. Germline V gene data show CDR1 as SEHNR and CDR2 as FQNEAQ (reference sequence). V lost 4 bases to trimming and J lost 1 base; unmatched junction nucleotides: 4. Written as DNA, the CDR3 is TGTGCCAGCAGCTCGGGACAGGGAGGGAACACTGAAGCTTTCTTT. This sequence encodes CASSSGQGGNTEAFF.

In its sample, this clonotype was seen many times. The chain has TRBV5-1 and TRBJ2-1, with 12 bases that match TRBD2. Germline assignment: CDR1 SGHRS and CDR2 YFSETQ. V dropped 2 bases and J dropped 5; count of bases not matched to a gene: 5. The CDR3 covers 16 residues. This CDR3 reads CASSFRLAGEDNEQFF. Here the CDR3 DNA reads TGCGCCAGCAGCTTCAGACTAGCGGGAGAGGACAATGAGCAGTTCTTC.

The chain has TRBV5-1 and TRBJ1-1, with D possibly matching TRBD1 (5 bases). This CDR3 spans 14 amino acids. The germline V gene encodes CDR1 SGHRS and CDR2 YFSETQ. The V end lost 4 bases, the J end lost 1 base, and 11 bases lay between the germline ends. The chain's CDR3 is CASSGRGPNTEAFF. In DNA form, the CDR3 reads TGCGCCAGCAGCGGGAGGGGACCGAACACTGAAGCTTTCTTT.

There are many counts of this clonotype. The chain has TRBV5-5 and TRBJ2-3; D may be TRBD1 (6 bases). CDR1 and CDR2 (germline): SGHKS, YYEKEE (reference sequence). This CDR3 contains 18 residues. V lost 0 bases and J lost 4, with 21 bases in between. This CDR3 is CASSLAGLGARGADTQYF. For the CDR3, the DNA is TGTGCCAGCAGCTTGGCCGGCTTAGGGGCCAGGGGCGCAGATACGCAGTATTTT.

The chain uses TRBV7-6 and TRBJ1-1, with 7 bases lining up with TRBD1. Germline V gives CDR1 SGHVS, CDR2 FNYEAQ. The CDR3 runs to 14 residues. The trim removed 5 bases at V and 1 base at J, leaving 4 bases unmatched. CDR3 region: CASSHDRANTEAFF. Written as DNA, the CDR3 is TGTGCCAGCAGCCACGACAGGGCGAACACTGAAGCTTTCTTT.

This clonotype was recorded many times. The J gene is TRBJ2-5, the V gene TRBV20-1, with 10 bases matching TRBD1. The CDR3 contains 13 residues. The V segment lost 6 bases and the J segment 2 bases; nucleotides outside the gene matches: 3. Germline assignment: CDR1 DFQATT and CDR2 SNEGSKA (reference sequence). In DNA form, the CDR3 reads TGCAGTGCCCTGGACAGGGGGCAAGAGACCCAGTACTTC. Amino acids: CSALDRGQETQYF.